The 18 T cell receptor beta chains in this list originate from one sample, sequenced in a study of shared clonotypes between healthy human individuals. Assay: immunoSEQ multiplex PCR; the TCRdb copy retains only in-frame clones and omits some. The table shows about 730,000 clones, with 72% occurring only once. The sample consisted of memory CD4+ T cells sorted from blood. The subset was: CD45RA-negative fraction. The receptors here all came from a woman in her 30s in good health.

The table lists this clone with a count of one. This sequence joins TRBV27 and TRBJ1-2; 8 nucleotides match TRBD1. This CDR3 has 13 amino acids. From germline, CDR1 is MNHEY and CDR2 SMNVEV (reference sequence). After removal of 9 bases from V and 8 bases from J, the junction contained 11 bases not matched to a gene. The CDR3 DNA follows: TGTGCCAGTCATGATGCCCAGGGGGCGGGCTACACCTTC. This gives the protein CASHDAQGAGYTF.

This chain joins TRBV27 and TRBJ2-2; D possibly corresponds to TRBD1 (5 bases). CDR1 and CDR2 (germline): MNHEY, SMNVEV (reference sequence). V was shortened by 1 base and J by 0 bases, with 15 bases between the two germline ends. The CDR3 covers 18 residues. The CDR3 region is CASSLYSGPSTNTGELFF. For the CDR3, the DNA is TGTGCCAGCAGTTTATATTCAGGGCCCTCCACGAACACCGGGGAGCTGTTTTTT.

V gene TRBV9 combines with J gene TRBJ2-2; 10 bases map to TRBD2. The CDR3 is 16 residues long. Germline V gene data show CDR1 as SGDLS and CDR2 as YYNGEE. V shed 0 bases, J shed 3 bases, and the junction held 2 bases outside the gene matches. DNA of the CDR3: TGTGCCAGCAGCGTAGTCCTAGCGGGAGACACCGGGGAGCTGTTTTTT. Its translation: CASSVVLAGDTGELFF.

The rearrangement joins TRBV28 to TRBJ2-2; 8 bases are a match to TRBD2. The germline CDR1 and CDR2 sequences are MDHEN and SYDVKM. The CDR3 has 18 amino acids. With 2 bases clipped from V and 7 bases from J, the junction kept 15 bases outside the gene matches. CDR3 DNA sequence: TGTGCCAGCAGTTTAACTTCTCGCTTGGGCGGGAGGTTCGGGGAGCTGTTTTTT. Translating gives CASSLTSRLGGRFGELFF.

The chain combines TRBV27 with TRBJ1-2; D gene uncertain. This CDR3 has 15 amino acids. CDR1 MNHEY and CDR2 SMNVEV come from the germline V gene (reference sequence). Trimming stripped 3 bases from V and 4 bases from J, with 15 bases between. The CDR3, as DNA: TGTGCCAGCAGTTTGGCTGGAGGGCCCTTCTATGGCTACACCTTC. Translating gives CASSLAGGPFYGYTF.

The chain has TRBV28 and TRBJ2-2, with 11 bases fitting TRBD2. There are 16 residues in the CDR3. The trim removed 7 bases at V and 0 bases at J, leaving 4 bases unmatched. Germline assignment: CDR1 MDHEN and CDR2 SYDVKM. The CDR3 loop is CASKPSGRTNTGELFF. In DNA form, the CDR3 reads TGTGCCAGCAAACCTAGCGGGAGGACGAACACCGGGGAGCTGTTTTTT.

V usage is TRBV19 and J usage is TRBJ2-6; D gene uncertain. CDR3 length: 17 amino acids. The germline V gene encodes CDR1 LNHDA and CDR2 SQIVND (reference sequence). Trimming cost V 7 bases and J 0 bases, with 16 bases left between them. CDR3 sequence reads: CASKEFAVHSGANVLTF. In DNA, the CDR3 is TGTGCCAGTAAGGAGTTCGCGGTGCACTCTGGGGCCAACGTCCTGACTTTC.

The CDR3 here is CASSIGGTRQYEQYF. Here the CDR3 DNA reads TGTGCCAGTAGTATAGGAGGGACTAGGCAATACGAGCAGTACTTC. V is TRBV19 and J is TRBJ2-5, with 8 bases identical to TRBD2. Judging by the DNA end, TRBJ2-7 fits better; the J call may be wrong. The CDR3 is 15 amino acids. Germline V lookup: CDR1 LNHDA, CDR2 SQIVND (reference sequence).

The DNA of the CDR3 is TGTGCCAGCAGCCCAAGGACTAGCGGGAGTTACGAGCAGTACTTC. It translates to CASSPRTSGSYEQYF. This chain uses TRBV7-8 with TRBJ2-7; 13 bases match TRBD2. The CDR3 covers 15 residues. Trimming cost V 5 bases and J 4 bases; bases outside gene matches: 5. Germline CDR1 reads SGHVS; CDR2 reads FQNEAQ.

This chain connects TRBV29-1 to TRBJ2-1; D uncertain. The germline gives CDR1 SQVTM, CDR2 ANQGSEA. This CDR3 comprises 11 residues. V was pared by 2 bases and J by 6 bases, with 5 bases between. Here the CDR3 reads CSVELVNEQFF. DNA for the CDR3: TGCAGCGTTGAACTAGTCAATGAGCAGTTCTTC.

This clone was observed at least ten times. The rearrangement uses TRBV5-1 and TRBJ2-7, with D possibly matching TRBD2 (5 bases). Germline loops: CDR1 SGHRS, CDR2 YFSETQ. With 3 bases removed from V and 4 bases from J, the gap between germline ends came to 8 bases. The CDR3 runs to 12 residues. In DNA, the CDR3 is TGCGCCAGCAGCTCGCCGGGATACGAGCAGTACTTC. This encodes CASSSPGYEQYF.

V usage is TRBV5-1 and J usage is TRBJ1-3; perhaps TRBD1 as D (5 bases). The V gene lost 4 bases and the J gene lost 4 bases, with 9 bases spanning the gap. CDR1 is SGHRS and CDR2 is YFSETQ in the germline V gene. CDR3 length: 13 amino acids. CDR3 bases: TGCGCCAGCAGCCCTGACAGAGGAAACACCATATATTTT. It codes for CASSPDRGNTIYF.

J is TRBJ2-2 and V is TRBV5-3; 8 nucleotides line up with TRBD2. TRBV5-3 carries the ORF label, with uncertain function. This CDR3 comprises 17 residues. J was trimmed by 4 bases and V by 5 bases; bases with no gene match: 13. The CDR3 DNA follows: TGTGCCAGAAGTCGGCGTCGTGGTCTAGCGGGCACCGGGGAGCTGTTTTTT. It is translated as CARSRRRGLAGTGELFF.

Written as DNA, the CDR3 is TGTGCCAGCAGCCCGATGGGGGGACTAGCGGAGACCCAGTACTTC. Amino acids: CASSPMGGLAETQYF. The rearrangement uses TRBV14 and TRBJ2-5; TRBD2 agrees at 10 bases. V shed 4 bases and J 5 bases; nucleotides not matched to a gene: 7. This CDR3 spans 15 amino acids. Germline V CDR1 and CDR2: SGHDN, FVKESK.

A note on this clone: Other DNA sequences from this sample encode an identical CDR3 as well. The chain is built from TRBV7-2 and TRBJ2-1; D gene ambiguous. V lost 2 bases, J lost 9 bases, and 5 bases lay in between. There are 11 residues in the CDR3. Looked up from germline, CDR1 is SGHTA and CDR2 is FQGNSA. Written as DNA, the CDR3 is TGTGCCAGCAGCTTATCTGCTGAGCAGTTCTTC. Protein product: CASSLSAEQFF.

This clone was recorded a few times. The V and J genes are TRBV5-4 and TRBJ2-3; D not resolved. Trimming stripped 0 bases from V and 5 bases from J, with 4 bases between. Germline CDR1 SGHNT, CDR2 YYREEE (reference sequence). The CDR3 is 12 residues long. The CDR3, as DNA: TGTGCCAGCAGCTTGGTTGGAGATACGCAGTATTTT. It codes for CASSLVGDTQYF.

The rearrangement uses TRBV7-8 and TRBJ2-5; perhaps TRBD2 as D (5 bases). The ends were cut back, 2 bases at V and 1 base at J, with 11 bases in the middle. Per germline, CDR1 SGHVS and CDR2 FQNEAQ. CDR3 length: 15 residues. CDR3 DNA sequence: TGTGCCAGCAGCTTATTCCGGAGGTTCCAAGAGACCCAGTACTTC. It is translated as CASSLFRRFQETQYF. The variable domain in full, with the rest retrieved from reference TRBV7-8 and TRBJ2-5, is GAGVSQSPRYKVAKRGQDVALRCDPISGHVSLFWYQQALGQGPEFLTYFQNEAQLDKSGLPSDRFFAERPEGSVSTLKIQRTQQEDSAVYLCASSLFRRFQETQYFGPGTRLLVL.

The chain couples TRBV29-1 to TRBJ2-1, with D tentatively TRBD1 (5 bases). Trimming took 4 bases from V and 12 from J, leaving 16 bases between them. Per the germline V gene, CDR1 is SQVTM and CDR2 is ANQGSEA. The CDR3 covers 12 residues. The CDR3 sequence is CSVGGQGRWQFF. CDR3 coding DNA: TGCAGCGTTGGCGGCCAGGGTAGGTGGCAGTTCTTC.